This TCR beta chain was documented in a study of cytomegalovirus exposure and HLA in healthy donors. Whole-study context: Samples from HLA-typed donors yielded 85 million to 95 million unique TCRs in an early data release.

Nominal health characterized the donors when sampled, though unrecorded immune exposures were likely. Study-wide results and limits: Researchers counted around 180 TCR beta chains as cytomegalovirus-associated.

V was trimmed by 3 bases and J by 1 base, leaving 7 bases between them. Germline V CDR1 and CDR2: SGDLS, YYNGEE. This CDR3 spans 13 amino acids. In the case of this clone: Its antigen is unknown.

Vbeta (60) and Jbeta (13) primers were used in the PCR. Measured with immunoSEQ multiplex PCR; TCRdb has only the in-frame clones, and not every one. This table has roughly 140,000 clones, 65% to 80% appearing once. V is TRBV9 and J is TRBJ2-5; no clear D. The sequenced sample was PBMCs. This TCR was sampled from a woman aged 25-40 years in good health and CMV-seronegative. The CDR3 DNA follows: TGTGCCAGCAGCGCCCAACTCCAAGAGACCCAGTACTTC. This sequence encodes CASSAQLQETQYF.